The clone carrying this T cell receptor beta chain has more than one count but fewer than ten. The antigen remains undetermined. The record originates from a study of beta chain features in type 1 diabetes. Study-wide results and limits: Researchers reported that naive, central memory and Treg TCRB repertoires appeared more similar in patients than in healthy donors.

What was sequenced were expressed TCRB transcripts, since all of the isolated RNA had been reverse transcribed. Assay used: immunoSEQ multiplex PCR; TCRdb lists only in-frame clones, some missing. The data contain approximately 170,000 clones, about 9.1% of them singletons. Sequenced sample: central memory CD4+ T cells from blood. The source of this sequence is a woman between 18 and 29 years old in good health.

CDR3 DNA sequence: TGTGCCAGCAGTCGGGAGGGGAACACTGAAGCTTTCTTT. Its translation: CASSREGNTEAFF. The chain has TRBV6-4 and TRBJ1-1; D remains unclear. The germline V gene has CDR1 MRHNA and CDR2 SNTAGT. V was trimmed by 5 bases and J by 1 base, leaving 8 bases between them. There are 13 residues in the CDR3.